This TCR beta chain is drawn from a study of radiotherapy plus CTLA-4 blockade in lung cancer. Background on the study: Among patients, roughly 17% showed objective responses, and about 30% had disease control. Study-level results: An expansion of tumor-derived TCR clones occurred in blood after radiotherapy plus ipilimumab. Reports state that early shifts in blood T cell clones, with interferon-beta, best predicted response.

Trimming cost V 4 bases and J 4 bases, with 16 bases left between them. Germline V CDR1 and CDR2: SEHNR, FQNEAQ (reference sequence). The CDR3 has 15 residues. Produced via immunoSEQ multiplex PCR; TCRdb's table is partial and in-frame only. Among approximately 32,000 clones listed, 70% were seen once. Lung cancer patients with chemo-refractory metastatic non-small-cell disease were given focal radiation plus CTLA-4 blockade with ipilimumab. Concerning this clone itself: Its antigen remains unknown.

The genes are TRBV7-9 and TRBJ1-2; D gene uncertain. The material was peripheral blood, obtained from a patient treated with radiotherapy plus ipilimumab. The receptor was isolated from a human donor with non-small cell lung cancer who had stable disease on radiotherapy plus ipilimumab. This CDR3 is CASSSSRSAGYGYTF. The CDR3 DNA reads as TGTGCCAGCAGCTCCTCGAGGTCGGCCGGCTATGGCTACACCTTC.